This is a list of T cell receptor beta chains from one sample in a study of spatial heterogeneity in lung cancer. MiXCR, applied by TCRdb to the 5' RACE reads, yields one record per CDR3 protein. The table includes about 38,000 distinct CDR3 sequences, less than 5.5% detected once. The specimen was PBMCs, collected at surgery. These receptor sequences come from a female donor with early-stage non-small cell lung cancer. Both conserved end residues are part of each CDR3. D genes are given only for firm matches. Size tells how often a clone was seen (once, few, many) or the class of an expanded clone, and some rows leave it out.

clone_size	v_call	j_call	d_call	cdr3_nt	cdr3_aa
many	TRBV6-5	TRBJ1-1	-	TGTGCCAGCAGTTACTCCGGGGGCCCTGAAGCTTTCTTT	CASSYSGGPEAFF
many	TRBV7-8	TRBJ2-5	-	TGTGCCAGCAGCGTCCAAGAGACCCAGTACTTC	CASSVQETQYF
many	TRBV27	TRBJ1-6	-	TGTGCCAGCAGTTTATGGAGCTCCTATAATTCACCCCTCCACTTT	CASSLWSSYNSPLHF
many	TRBV5-5	TRBJ1-2	-	TGTGCCAGCAGCTGGGAACAGCTTAACTATGGCTACACCTTC	CASSWEQLNYGYTF
many	TRBV6-4	TRBJ1-2	-	TGTGCCAGCAGACCGGGACCTCAGGCTGGCTACACCTTC	CASRPGPQAGYTF
many	TRBV11-2	TRBJ2-2	-	TGTGCCAGCAGCTTAATTCGAGGGGCCGGGGAGCTGTTTTTT	CASSLIRGAGELFF
many	TRBV12-5	TRBJ2-7	-	TGTGCTAGTGGCCGCCCGGGGTCCCGGGAGCAGTACTTC	CASGRPGSREQYF
many	TRBV3-1	TRBJ2-2	-	TGTGCCAGCAGCCAACACACCGGGGAGCTGTTTTTT	CASSQHTGELFF
many	TRBV20-1	TRBJ2-5	-	TGCAGTGCTAGACCCGGACTCGCAGAGACCCAGTACTTC	CSARPGLAETQYF
few	TRBV21-1	TRBJ1-5	-	TGTGCCAGCAGCAAAGATTATCAGGGTCCTTATCAGCCCCAGCATTTT	CASSKDYQGPYQPQHF
few	TRBV6-6	TRBJ2-2	-	TGTGCCAGCTTCAGGACTGAGGGCACCGGGGAGCTGTTTTTT	CASFRTEGTGELFF
-	TRBV7-3	TRBJ2-1	-	TGTGCCAGCAGCTTAACCGGGACCTCCTACAATGAGCAGTTCTTC	CASSLTGTSYNEQFF
-	TRBV5-4	TRBJ1-1	-	TGTGCCAGCAGCCCCGACATGAACACTGAAGCTTTCTTT	CASSPDMNTEAFF
few	TRBV4-2	TRBJ2-5	-	TGTGCCAGCAAGGGTGACAAAGAGACCCAGTACTTC	CASKGDKETQYF
many	TRBV9	TRBJ2-7	-	TGTGCCAGCAGCGTAGACCCCACGTCCTACGAGCAGTACTTC	CASSVDPTSYEQYF
few	TRBV20-1	TRBJ1-3	TRBD1	TGCAGTGCTAATTCCGGGACAGGGGGATCTGGAAACACCATATATTTT	CSANSGTGGSGNTIYF
few	TRBV4-3	TRBJ1-2	TRBD1	TGCGCCAGCAGCCAAGTAGGAGTGTCCGGGACAGGGGAAGCTAACTATGGCTACACCTTC	CASSQVGVSGTGEANYGYTF
many	TRBV4-3	TRBJ2-5	TRBD2	TGCGCCAGCAGCCAAGATCGGGAGCTCACGGGGGGGACCCAGTACTTC	CASSQDRELTGGTQYF
many	TRBV19	TRBJ1-2	-	TGTGCCAGTACCCCCGGGGCAAATACTCGCTATGGCTACACCTTC	CASTPGANTRYGYTF
many	TRBV7-9	TRBJ2-5	-	TGTGCCAGCAGCTACGGAGCAGGGGAGGTTGGAGAGACCCAGTACTTC	CASSYGAGEVGETQYF
medium-sized	TRBV6-2/TRBV6-3	TRBJ2-2	-	TGTGCCAGCAGAGGCCTAGGGTCCGGGGAGCTGTTTTTT	CASRGLGSGELFF
-	TRBV7-9	TRBJ1-1	-	TGTGCCAGCAGCTTACCCTCAGTGCGGCGTGAAGCTTTCTTT	CASSLPSVRREAFF
many	TRBV11-2	TRBJ2-2	-	TGTGCCAGCAGCTCCCGGGACGAGTCCGCCGGGGAGCTGTTTTTT	CASSSRDESAGELFF
few	TRBV27	TRBJ1-1	TRBD1	TGTGCCAGCAGTTTAGGGACAGGGGGCGACGCTGAAGCTTTCTTT	CASSLGTGGDAEAFF
-	TRBV29-1	TRBJ2-7	TRBD1	TGCAGCGGGACCGGACAGGAGGACGAGCAGTACTTC	CSGTGQEDEQYF
many	TRBV5-4	TRBJ2-7	-	TGTGCCAGCAGCTTAAGACAGTCCTACGAGCAGTACTTC	CASSLRQSYEQYF
many	TRBV28	TRBJ1-1	-	TGTGCCAGCAGCCACACAGGGACCTACGCTTTCTTT	CASSHTGTYAFF
many	TRBV29-1	TRBJ2-1	-	TGCAGCACCGGGGCGATCTACAATGAGCAGTTCTTC	CSTGAIYNEQFF
few	TRBV6-5	TRBJ2-5	TRBD2	TGTGCCAGCAGTTACTCGGGGAGCGCGGGAGCAGGAGAGACCCAGTACTTC	CASSYSGSAGAGETQYF
many	TRBV20-1	TRBJ1-4	-	TGCAGTGCTAGTACTCTCTCCCCGGGTCTTCATGAAAAACTGTTTTTT	CSASTLSPGLHEKLFF
-	TRBV24-1	TRBJ2-5	TRBD1	TGTGCCACCAGTGACTCGGGACAGGCGAATCCAGAGACCCAGTACTTC	CATSDSGQANPETQYF
many	TRBV29-1	TRBJ1-2	-	TGCAGCGTTGAAGATAGTTCAGGGGCGAATGGCTACACCTTC	CSVEDSSGANGYTF
-	TRBV19	TRBJ1-2	-	TGTGCCAGTAATCCTCAGGAGCGCGGAGGCTACACCTTC	CASNPQERGGYTF
many	TRBV2	TRBJ1-1	-	TGTGCCAGCAGTGGGGACGCAAATGAAGCTTTCTTT	CASSGDANEAFF
many	TRBV3-1	TRBJ1-2	TRBD1	TGTGCCAGCAGCCCCAGGATCGAGGGGGCGCTTACCTTC	CASSPRIEGALTF
medium-sized	TRBV3-1	TRBJ2-7	-	TGTGCCAGCAGCCAAGCACCCGGATACGAGCAGTACTTC	CASSQAPGYEQYF
-	TRBV5-4	TRBJ2-2	TRBD1	TGTGCCAGCAGCCGTGGACAGGCATCGAACACCGGGGAGCTGTTTTTT	CASSRGQASNTGELFF
many	TRBV5-1	TRBJ1-2	-	TGCGCCAGCAGCTTAACCCCAGGAGACTATGGCTACACCTTC	CASSLTPGDYGYTF
-	TRBV7-6	TRBJ2-5	-	TGTGCCAGCAGCCGGAGGTACCAAGAGACCCAGTACTTC	CASSRRYQETQYF
many	TRBV28	TRBJ2-5	-	TGTGCCAGCAGTGTCATACAGGGAGGGGAGACCCAGTACTTC	CASSVIQGGETQYF
many	TRBV7-9	TRBJ1-4	-	TGTGCCAGCACGGACACTGCAACTAATGAAAAACTGTTTTTT	CASTDTATNEKLFF
many	TRBV2	TRBJ2-7	TRBD2	TGTGCCAGCGAACCCTTAGCGGGGGGCTACTACGAGCAGTACTTC	CASEPLAGGYYEQYF
-	TRBV5-1	TRBJ2-2	TRBD1	TGCGCCAGCAGTTCAAAGGACAGGTCATTAGAAATCCAGAGAAACACCGGGGAGCTGTTTTTT	CASSSKDRSLEIQRNTGELFF
-	TRBV13	TRBJ2-3	TRBD2	TGTGCCAGCAGCTTAGATGGACTAGCCGGAGATACGCAGTATTTT	CASSLDGLAGDTQYF
-	TRBV6-5	TRBJ1-1	-	TGTGCCAGCAGTTTAGGGAATATGAACACTGAAGCTTTCTTT	CASSLGNMNTEAFF
many	TRBV4-3	TRBJ1-2	-	TGCGCCAGCAGCCCTTCTACGTCGGGGGACTACACCTTC	CASSPSTSGDYTF
-	TRBV20-1	TRBJ2-1	-	TGCAGTGCTAGAGGGACACAAGTGGCGGGGAGCTCCTACAATGAGCAGTTCTTC	CSARGTQVAGSSYNEQFF
-	TRBV10-1	TRBJ2-3	-	TGCGCCAGCAGTGATGGGGGACCCACAGATACGCAGTATTTT	CASSDGGPTDTQYF
-	TRBV6-5	TRBJ2-7	-	TGTGCCAGCAGTTACTCGACTCAGGGCGCCTACGAGCAGTACTTC	CASSYSTQGAYEQYF
many	TRBV12-5	TRBJ1-2	-	TGTGCTAGTGGTTGGACCGTAAACTATGGCTACACCTTC	CASGWTVNYGYTF
-	TRBV5-6	TRBJ2-5	TRBD1	TGTGCCAGCAGCTTGGCCAGGACAGGGAAGGAGACCCAGTACTTC	CASSLARTGKETQYF
many	TRBV5-4	TRBJ1-6	-	TGTGCCAGCAGCTCGAGGGCAGCTATGAGCTCCTATAATTCACCCCTCCACTTT	CASSSRAAMSSYNSPLHF
-	TRBV28	TRBJ1-1	-	TGTGCCAGCAGAGTCACAGCCACCTACACTGAAGCTTTCTTT	CASRVTATYTEAFF
many	TRBV24-1	TRBJ2-1	TRBD2	TGTGCCACCAGCCGCCCCGCGGGGGGGACCGCGAATGAGCAGTTCTTC	CATSRPAGGTANEQFF
many	TRBV7-2	TRBJ2-7	-	TGTGCCAGCACGGCCAATCCCTACGAGCAGTACTTC	CASTANPYEQYF
few	TRBV11-2	TRBJ1-5	-	TGTGCCAGCAGCCCCACGAGCGGGGGTCAGCCCCAGCATTTT	CASSPTSGGQPQHF